This TCR beta chain was documented in a study of technical replicates of blood from a handful of donors. Data came from immunoSEQ multiplex PCR; TCRdb stores just in-frame clones and leaves some out. The table has more than 55,000 clones, roughly nine tenths seen once. Germline V CDR1 and CDR2: LGHNA, YNFKEQ. The J segment lost 8 bases and the V segment lost 1 base, leaving 9 bases of the junction unmatched. The CDR3 runs to 17 residues. The source of this sequence is a human donor in good health. Some clones in this sample may be carry-over from other donors' samples. Sequencing input: PBMCs. The chain has TRBV4-2 and TRBJ2-1, with 12 nucleotides matching TRBD1. The CDR3: CASSQGAPGQGADEQFF. The CDR3 bases are TGTGCCAGCAGCCAAGGGGCACCGGGACAGGGGGCGGATGAGCAGTTCTTC.